This is a list of T cell receptor beta chains from one sample in a study of T cell changes during pregnancy in multiple sclerosis. Here immunoSEQ multiplex PCR was the method, and the copy in TCRdb shows in-frame clones only, minus some. The repertoire holds about 98,000 clones, with about 90% as singletons. Sequenced material: peripheral blood, taken after pregnancy. These receptor sequences come from a female donor in good health, enrolled as a control in a pregnancy study. Both conserved end residues are part of each CDR3. D genes are given only for firm matches. Where a row states a size, it is once, few, many or the class of an expanded clone; other rows omit it.

cdr3_aa cdr3_nt j_call d_call v_call clone_size
CASSFRGAPLHF TGTGCCAGCAGTTTCCGCGGGGCTCCCCTCCACTTT TRBJ1-6 NA TRBV28 NA
CASSQDRNYGYTF TGTGCCAGCAGCCAGGACAGAAACTATGGCTACACCTTC TRBJ1-2 NA TRBV7-2 NA
CASSFSGTACTGELFF TGTGCCAGCAGTTTTAGCGGGACAGCGTGCACCGGGGAGCTGTTTTTT TRBJ2-2 NA TRBV11-2 NA
CASSPRTSGETQDQYF TGTGCCAGCAGCCCGAGGACTAGCGGGGAAACCCAAGATCAGTACTTC TRBJ2-7 TRBD2 TRBV7-9 NA
CASTRGQGRWTGELFF TGTGCCAGTACCAGGGGACAGGGGAGATGGACCGGGGAGCTGTTTTTT TRBJ2-2 TRBD1 TRBV19 NA
CASSLDSGSIADTQYF TGTGCCAGCAGCTTAGACAGCGGGAGTATTGCAGATACGCAGTATTTT TRBJ2-3 TRBD2 TRBV7-2 NA
CAIGTLAGVREQYF TGTGCCATCGGGACCCTAGCGGGAGTCCGTGAGCAGTACTTC TRBJ2-7 TRBD2 TRBV10-3 NA
CASSPVEASSNYGYTF TGTGCCAGCTCACCCGTGGAGGCCTCAAGTAACTATGGCTACACCTTC TRBJ1-2 NA TRBV18 few
CASSVWTSVTDTQYF TGTGCCAGCAGCGTCTGGACTAGCGTCACAGATACGCAGTATTTT TRBJ2-3 TRBD2 TRBV9 NA
CASSGLAGEAYNEQFF TGTGCCAGCAGCGGTTTAGCGGGAGAGGCTTACAATGAGCAGTTCTTC TRBJ2-1 TRBD2 TRBV5-4 NA
CSVVQGGSYEQYF TGCAGCGTTGTTCAGGGAGGTTCCTACGAGCAGTACTTC TRBJ2-7 NA TRBV29-1 NA
CASSLTGWDTEAFF TGCGCCAGCAGCCTCACAGGGTGGGACACTGAAGCTTTCTTT TRBJ1-1 NA TRBV4-1 NA
CASSESGGTEAFF TGCGCCAGCAGTGAGTCAGGGGGCACTGAAGCTTTCTTT TRBJ1-1 NA TRBV10-2 NA
CASSPGGGYGYNEQFF TGTGCCAGCAGCCCGGGGGGAGGGTACGGCTACAATGAGCAGTTCTTC TRBJ2-1 TRBD2 TRBV7-2 NA
CASRSPRGGQSSYNEQFF TGTGCCAGCAGATCCCCACGCGGAGGCCAGAGCTCCTACAATGAGCAGTTCTTC TRBJ2-1 NA TRBV27 NA
CASSRAPIQGFSGNTIYF TGTGCCAGCAGCCGTGCGCCTATACAGGGGTTCTCTGGAAACACCATATATTTT TRBJ1-3 TRBD1 TRBV5-5 NA
CASSLGGGRGDEQFF TGTGCCAGCAGCCTGGGTGGCGGGAGGGGCGATGAGCAGTTCTTC TRBJ2-1 TRBD2 TRBV7-3 NA
CASSVGPGHNYEQYF TGTGCCAGCAGCGTTGGGCCGGGACACAACTACGAGCAGTACTTC TRBJ2-7 NA TRBV5-5 NA
CASSPSADYGYTF TGTGCCAGCTCACCATCGGCGGACTATGGCTACACCTTC TRBJ1-2 NA TRBV18 NA
CASSTGTGNSYGYTF TGTGCCAGTAGTACTGGGACAGGGAATTCCTATGGCTACACCTTC TRBJ1-2 TRBD1 TRBV19 NA
CASSPQGYGNYGYTF TGTGCCAGCAGCCCGCAGGGATATGGTAACTATGGCTACACCTTC TRBJ1-2 NA TRBV9 NA
CASSQDSPYEQYF TGTGCCAGCAGTCAGGACAGTCCCTACGAGCAGTACTTC TRBJ2-7 NA TRBV6-5 NA
CASSIRGGEAFF TGTGCCAGTAGTATAAGGGGAGGTGAAGCTTTCTTT TRBJ1-1 NA TRBV19 NA
CASSSPRSGGSSYNEQFF TGTGCCAGCAGTTCCCCCAGGAGCGGGGGAAGCTCCTACAATGAGCAGTTCTTC TRBJ2-1 TRBD2 TRBV13 NA
CASSYLKGVAGNTIYF TGTGCCAGCAGTTACTTGAAGGGGGTGGCTGGAAACACCATATATTTT TRBJ1-3 NA TRBV6-5 few